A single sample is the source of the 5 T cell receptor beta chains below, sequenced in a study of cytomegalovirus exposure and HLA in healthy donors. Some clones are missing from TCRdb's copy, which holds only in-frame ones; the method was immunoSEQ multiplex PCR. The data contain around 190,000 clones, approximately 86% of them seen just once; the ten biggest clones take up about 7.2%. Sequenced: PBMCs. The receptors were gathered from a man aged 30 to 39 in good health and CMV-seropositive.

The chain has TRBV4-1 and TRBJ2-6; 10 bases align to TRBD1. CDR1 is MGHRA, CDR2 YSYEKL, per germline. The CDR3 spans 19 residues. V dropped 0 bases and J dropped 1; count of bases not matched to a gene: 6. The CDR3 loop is CASSQDPGQGISGANVLTF. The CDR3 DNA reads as TGCGCCAGCAGCCAAGATCCGGGACAGGGGATTTCTGGGGCCAACGTCCTGACTTTC.

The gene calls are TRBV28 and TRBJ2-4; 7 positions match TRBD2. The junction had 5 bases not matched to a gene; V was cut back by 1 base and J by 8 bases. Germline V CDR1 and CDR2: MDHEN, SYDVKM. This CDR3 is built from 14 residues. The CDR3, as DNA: TGTGCCAGCAGTTTATTGGCGGGAGTGGACATTCAGTACTTC. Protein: CASSLLAGVDIQYF.

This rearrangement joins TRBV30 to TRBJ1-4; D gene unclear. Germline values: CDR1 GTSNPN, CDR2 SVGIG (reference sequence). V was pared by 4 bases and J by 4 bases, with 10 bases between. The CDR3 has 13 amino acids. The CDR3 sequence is CAWIGRDNEKLFF. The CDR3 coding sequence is TGTGCCTGGATAGGCAGAGATAATGAAAAACTGTTTTTT.

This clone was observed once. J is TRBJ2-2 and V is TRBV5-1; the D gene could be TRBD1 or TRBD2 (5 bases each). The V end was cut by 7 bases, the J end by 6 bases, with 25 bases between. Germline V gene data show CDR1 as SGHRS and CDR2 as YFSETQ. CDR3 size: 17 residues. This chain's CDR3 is CASARRPGPRSAGELFF. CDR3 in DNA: TGCGCCAGCGCGAGGAGGCCGGGACCGCGGAGCGCCGGGGAGCTGTTTTTT.

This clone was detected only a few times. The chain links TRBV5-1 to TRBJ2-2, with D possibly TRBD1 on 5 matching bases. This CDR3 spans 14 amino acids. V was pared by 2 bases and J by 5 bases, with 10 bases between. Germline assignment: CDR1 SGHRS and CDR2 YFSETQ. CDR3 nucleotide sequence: TGCGCCAGCAGCTTTTTGACAGCTACCGGGGAGCTGTTTTTT. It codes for CASSFLTATGELFF. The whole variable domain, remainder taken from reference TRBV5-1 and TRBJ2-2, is KAGVTQTPRYLIKTRGQQVTLSCSPISGHRSVSWYQQTPGQGLQFLFEYFSETQRNKGNFPGRFSGRQFSNSRSEMNVSTLELGDSALYLCASSFLTATGELFFGEGSRLTVL.